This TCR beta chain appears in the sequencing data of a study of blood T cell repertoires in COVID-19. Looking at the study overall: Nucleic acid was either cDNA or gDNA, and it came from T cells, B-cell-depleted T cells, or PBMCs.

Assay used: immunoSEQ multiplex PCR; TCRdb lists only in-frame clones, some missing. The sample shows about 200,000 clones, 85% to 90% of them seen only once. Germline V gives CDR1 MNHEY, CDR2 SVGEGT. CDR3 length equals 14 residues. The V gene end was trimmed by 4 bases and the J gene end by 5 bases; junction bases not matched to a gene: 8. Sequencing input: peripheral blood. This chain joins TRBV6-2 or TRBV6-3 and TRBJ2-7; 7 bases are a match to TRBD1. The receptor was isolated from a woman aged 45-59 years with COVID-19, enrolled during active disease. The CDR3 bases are TGTGCCAGCAGTTGGGGGACAGTTAAAAACGAGCAGTACTTC. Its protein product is CASSWGTVKNEQYF.